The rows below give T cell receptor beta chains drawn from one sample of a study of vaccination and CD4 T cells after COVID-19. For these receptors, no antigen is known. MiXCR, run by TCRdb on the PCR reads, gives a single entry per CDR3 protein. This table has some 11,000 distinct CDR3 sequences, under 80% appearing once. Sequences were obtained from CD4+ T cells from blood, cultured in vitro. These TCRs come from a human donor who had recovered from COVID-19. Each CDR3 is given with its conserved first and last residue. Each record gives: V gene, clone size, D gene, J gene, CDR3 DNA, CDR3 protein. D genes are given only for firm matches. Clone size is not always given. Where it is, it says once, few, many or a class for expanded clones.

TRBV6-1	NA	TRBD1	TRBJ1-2	TGTGCCAGCAGCCCCACCCACTCGACAGGGGGCGTAGGTGGCTACACCTTC	CASSPTHSTGGVGGYTF
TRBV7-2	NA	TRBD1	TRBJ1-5	TGTGCCAGCAGCTTCACAGGGGCTAGCAATCAGCCCCAGCATTTT	CASSFTGASNQPQHF
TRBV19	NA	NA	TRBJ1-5	TGTGCCAGCCAAAAGGGGGGGGGTCAGCCCCAGCATTTT	CASQKGGGQPQHF
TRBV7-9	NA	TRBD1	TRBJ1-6	TGTGCCAGCAGGCTGGGACAGGAATTCACCCTCCACTTT	CASRLGQEFTLHF
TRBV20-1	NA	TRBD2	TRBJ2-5	TGCAGTGCTAGAGAGCGGGAGCGGGGAGAGACCCAGTACTTC	CSARERERGETQYF
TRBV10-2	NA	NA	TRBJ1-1	TGCGCCAGCAGTGAACGGTACTCAAACACTGAAGCTTTCTTT	CASSERYSNTEAFF
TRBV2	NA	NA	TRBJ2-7	TGTGCCAGCAGGGGGGGACAGACTATCGTAGTAGGCGAGCAGTACTTC	CASRGGQTIVVGEQYF
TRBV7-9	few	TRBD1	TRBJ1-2	TGTGCCAGCAGCTCTCCGGGACAGGGGATTGGCTACACCTTC	CASSSPGQGIGYTF
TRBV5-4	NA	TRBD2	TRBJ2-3	TGTGCCAGCAGCTTGGGCGGGAGGGGAGCAGATACGCAGTATTTT	CASSLGGRGADTQYF
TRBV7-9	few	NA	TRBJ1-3	TGTGCCAGCAGCTTAGCCACCTGGGGGGCTGGAAACACCATATATTTT	CASSLATWGAGNTIYF
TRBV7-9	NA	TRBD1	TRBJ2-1	TGTGCCAGCACCAACTCGGGGACAGGGATGAATGAGCAGTTCTTC	CASTNSGTGMNEQFF
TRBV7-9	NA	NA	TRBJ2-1	TGTGCCAGCAGTTGGGGGCGCAATGAGCAGTTCTTC	CASSWGRNEQFF
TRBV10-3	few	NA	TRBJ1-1	TGTGCCATCTCTAGAGGGACTGAAGCTTTCTTT	CAISRGTEAFF
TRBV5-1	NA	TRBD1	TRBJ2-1	TGCGCCAGCAGCATCCTCCGGGACAGCGATGACAATGAGCAGTTCTTC	CASSILRDSDDNEQFF
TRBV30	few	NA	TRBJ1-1	TGTGCCTGGAGTACAGCAGGGCTTACTTTCTTT	CAWSTAGLTFF